Listed below are T cell receptor beta chains from one sample, sequenced in a study of cytomegalovirus exposure and HLA in healthy donors. The repertoire was sequenced with immunoSEQ multiplex PCR; TCRdb's copy has only in-frame clones and lacks some. The sample shows 150,000 to 200,000 clones, roughly 77% of them seen only once. Sequenced sample: PBMCs. The receptors were sampled from a woman in her forties or fifties in good health and CMV-seronegative. The CDR3 runs from the conserved cysteine through the conserved F or W. D genes are given only for firm matches. Only part of the rows carry a size: once, few, many, or a class if the clone is expanded.

>TRBD1|TRBJ2-3|TRBV5-6|.
CASSLEGQGLGTQYF
TGTGCCAGCAGCTTGGAAGGACAGGGGTTGGGGACGCAGTATTTT
>.|TRBJ1-4|TRBV7-8|.
CASSLGVGRSNEKLFF
TGTGCCAGCAGCTTAGGGGTGGGGCGCAGTAATGAAAAACTGTTTTTT
>TRBD2|TRBJ2-1|TRBV6-5|.
CASSLSGGAVLDEQFF
TGTGCCAGCAGTTTGAGCGGGGGGGCAGTTCTCGATGAGCAGTTCTTC
>TRBD1|TRBJ1-2|TRBV11-1|.
CASRPGTGNYGYTF
TGTGCCAGCAGACCCGGGACAGGGAACTATGGCTACACCTTC
>.|TRBJ2-2|TRBV5-4|.
CANPDSYTGELFF
TGTGCCAACCCGGACAGTTACACCGGGGAGCTGTTTTTT
>.|TRBJ2-2|TRBV15|.
CATTLSGDTGELFF
TGTGCCACCACGCTCTCAGGGGACACCGGGGAGCTGTTTTTT
>.|TRBJ2-7|TRBV7-9|.
CASSSQLAGPYEQYF
TGTGCCAGCAGCTCCCAATTGGCGGGACCCTACGAGCAGTACTTC
>TRBD1|TRBJ1-2|TRBV10-3|.
CAISASNQGASGYTF
TGTGCCATCAGTGCCTCAAATCAGGGGGCGAGTGGCTACACCTTC
>TRBD1|TRBJ2-7|TRBV28|.
CASSMDRVSYEQYF
TGTGCCAGCAGTATGGACAGGGTCTCCTACGAGCAGTACTTC
>.|TRBJ1-2|TRBV18|.
CASSPEGAGTYGYTF
TGTGCCAGCTCACCTGAGGGCGCTGGAACCTATGGCTACACCTTC
>.|TRBJ2-1|TRBV18|.
CASSPSSMGTASYNEQFF
TGTGCCAGCTCACCCTCGAGCATGGGGACTGCTTCCTACAATGAGCAGTTCTTC
>.|TRBJ1-1|TRBV5-6|few
CASSLARTEAFF
TGTGCCAGCAGCTTGGCGCGGACTGAAGCTTTCTTT
>TRBD1|TRBJ2-2|TRBV5-1|.
CASSADRGRRDGELFF
TGCGCCAGCAGCGCGGACAGGGGGCGCCGGGACGGGGAGCTGTTTTTT
>TRBD1|TRBJ2-1|TRBV11-1|few
CASSRDRVFREQFF
TGTGCCAGCAGCCGGGACAGGGTATTTCGTGAGCAGTTCTTC
>TRBD1|TRBJ1-4|TRBV2|few
CASSVRQGDVKLFF
TGTGCCAGCAGTGTGAGACAGGGGGACGTAAAACTGTTTTTT
>TRBD2|TRBJ2-2|TRBV6-6|few
CASLGLTPTNTGELFF
TGTGCCAGCTTGGGACTAACCCCAACGAACACCGGGGAGCTGTTTTTT
>TRBD1|TRBJ1-1|TRBV14|.
CASSQEMAGGEAFF
TGTGCCAGCAGCCAAGAGATGGCAGGGGGGGAAGCTTTCTTT
>.|TRBJ1-1|TRBV18|.
CASSPQGLNTEAFF
TGTGCCAGCTCACCCCAGGGCTTGAACACTGAAGCTTTCTTT
>TRBD1|TRBJ1-2|TRBV18|.
CASSPSMRGQYGYTF
TGTGCCAGCTCACCGAGCATGAGGGGGCAGTATGGCTACACCTTC
>.|TRBJ1-2|TRBV25-1|.
CASSELTSGYTF
TGTGCCAGCAGTGAATTAACGAGTGGCTACACCTTC
>TRBD1|TRBJ2-1|TRBV7-3|.
CASSLTGDRVNEQFF
TGTGCCAGCAGCTTAACCGGGGACAGGGTGAATGAGCAGTTCTTC
>TRBD2|TRBJ2-3|TRBV5-1|.
CASRQASGGGDTQYF
TGCGCCAGCAGGCAAGCTAGCGGGGGTGGGGATACGCAGTATTTT
>.|TRBJ2-7|TRBV7-9|.
CSSSLKEYEQYF
TGTTCCAGCAGCCTAAAGGAGTACGAGCAGTACTTC
>TRBD1|TRBJ1-1|TRBV19|.
CASSQQGATRAEAFF
TGTGCCAGTAGTCAACAGGGGGCGACGCGGGCTGAAGCTTTCTTT
>.|TRBJ1-1|TRBV28|.
CASSPGGRNTEAFF
TGTGCCAGCAGCCCGGGGGGACGGAACACTGAAGCTTTCTTT
>.|TRBJ1-1|TRBV7-3|few
CASSSQGTEAFF
TGTGCCAGCAGCTCACAGGGCACTGAAGCTTTCTTT